This T cell receptor (beta chain) is drawn from a study of vaccination and CD4 T cells after COVID-19. In the study overall: Overlapping spike peptides of SARS-CoV-2, HCoV-NL63, HCoV-OC43 and HCoV-229E stimulated the cells.

In regard to this clonotype: Its antigen is not identified.

V shed 4 bases and J shed 5 bases, with 17 bases lying between them. Germline V CDR1 and CDR2: SQVTM, ANQGSEA. This CDR3 is built from 14 residues. The treatment was: roughly 11-day PBMC culture with coronavirus spike peptide pools or control peptides (ViraFEST assay). With the Oncomine TCR Beta short-read assay, DNA from cultured CD4+ T cells was sequenced. Each CDR3 protein is one row after TCRdb ran MiXCR on the PCR reads. The repertoire consists of about 19,000 distinct CDR3 sequences, with around three fifths occurring once and the leading ten covering roughly 7.7%. This sequence was found in a human donor who had recovered from COVID-19. The chain recombines TRBV29-1 with TRBJ2-5; perhaps TRBD1 as D (6 bases). Sequenced material: CD4+ T cells from blood, cultured in vitro. As DNA, the CDR3 is TGCAGCGTTGGGGGTCAGGGGATGGGGGAGACCCAGTACTTC. Encoded protein: CSVGGQGMGETQYF.